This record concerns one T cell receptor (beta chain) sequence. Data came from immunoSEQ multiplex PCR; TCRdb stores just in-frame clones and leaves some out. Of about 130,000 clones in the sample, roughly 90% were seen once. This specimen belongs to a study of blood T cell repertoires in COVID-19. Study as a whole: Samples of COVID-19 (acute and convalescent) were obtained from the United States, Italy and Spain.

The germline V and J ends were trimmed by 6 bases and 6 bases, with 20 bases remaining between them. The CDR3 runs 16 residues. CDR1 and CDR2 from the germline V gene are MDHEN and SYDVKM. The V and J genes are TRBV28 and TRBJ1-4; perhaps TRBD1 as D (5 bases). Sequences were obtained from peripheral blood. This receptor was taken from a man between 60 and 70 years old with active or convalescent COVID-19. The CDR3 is CASRFLGGSGDEKLFF. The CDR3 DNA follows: TGTGCCAGCAGGTTTCTTGGGGGATCGGGGGATGAAAAACTGTTTTTT.